This is a list of T cell receptor beta chains from one sample in a study of blood T cells in healthy people across ages. TCRdb analysed the 5' RACE reads with MiXCR anew, one entry per CDR3 protein. The table has 550,000 to 600,000 distinct CDR3 sequences, 25% to 30% seen once; the top ten hold approximately 17%. Material: blood. These receptor sequences come from a woman between 65 and 79 years old in good health. CDR3s include the opening cysteine and the closing phenylalanine or tryptophan. A D gene is named only where the DNA matches it firmly. Size tells how often a clone was seen (once, few, many) or the class of an expanded clone, and some rows leave it out.

d_gene	abundance	j_gene	v_gene	CDR3nt	CDR3aa
NA	NA	TRBJ1-3	TRBV7-3	TGTGCCAGCAGCTTAATGGCCCGAGGGTCTGGAAACACCATATATTTT	CASSLMARGSGNTIYF
TRBD2	many	TRBJ2-3	TRBV7-2	TGTGCCAGCAGCTTCGTTAGCGGGGGGACCACCCGAGATACGCAGTATTTT	CASSFVSGGTTRDTQYF
NA	NA	TRBJ1-1	TRBV6-2/TRBV6-3	TGTGCCAGCAGACGCCGGGGGGGGCCGGGGACTGAAGCTTTCTTT	CASRRRGGPGTEAFF
NA	NA	TRBJ1-2	TRBV6-6	TGTGCCAGCAGTTACTCAGGCAGATCGAACTATGGCTACACCTTC	CASSYSGRSNYGYTF
TRBD2	NA	TRBJ2-3	TRBV6-6	TGTGCCAGCAAATATAGCGGGGTTGACACAGATACGCAGTATTTT	CASKYSGVDTDTQYF
NA	NA	TRBJ2-3	TRBV20-1	TGCAGTTATAGTGCAGATACGCAGTATTTT	CSYSADTQYF
NA	NA	TRBJ1-2	TRBV27	TGTGCCAGCAGTTTTTTAGGAGGCTATGGCTACACCTTC	CASSFLGGYGYTF
NA	NA	TRBJ2-1	TRBV7-2	TGTGCCAGCAGCTCCAGTACTAGTCACGGTAATGAGCAGTTCTTC	CASSSSTSHGNEQFF
NA	NA	TRBJ1-4	TRBV12-3/TRBV12-4	TGTGCCAGCAGCCCTAGACAGTCCGAAGGTGAAAAACTGTTTTTT	CASSPRQSEGEKLFF
NA	few	TRBJ2-5	TRBV5-1	TGCGCCAGCCATCGAGGGACGGTGATCCTGGAGACCCAGTACTTC	CASHRGTVILETQYF
NA	NA	TRBJ2-3	TRBV4-3	TGCGCCAGCAGCCAAGAGAACAGGGCCCATACTACAGATACGCAGTATTTT	CASSQENRAHTTDTQYF
NA	NA	TRBJ1-6	TRBV20-1	TGCAGTGTCACAGGCGCTAATTCACCCCTCCACTTT	CSVTGANSPLHF
NA	NA	TRBJ2-5	TRBV9	TGTGCCAGCAGCGTAGCCCTAGGGGGTGGCGAGACCCAGTACTTC	CASSVALGGGETQYF
NA	NA	TRBJ1-1	TRBV3-1	TGTGCCAGCAGCCAATTTCGGGTCGTGAACACTGAAGCTTTCTTT	CASSQFRVVNTEAFF
NA	NA	TRBJ2-1	TRBV7-9	TGTGCCAGCCGGGGGCCATACAATGAGCAGTTCTTC	CASRGPYNEQFF
NA	NA	TRBJ2-7	TRBV7-3	TGTGCCAGCAGCTTATGGCCGGGCTCCTCAACCTACGAGCAGTACTTC	CASSLWPGSSTYEQYF
NA	NA	TRBJ2-3	TRBV10-3	TGTGCCATCAGTGAGGATGGGAGGTGGACAGATACGCAGTATTTT	CAISEDGRWTDTQYF
NA	NA	TRBJ1-1	TRBV6-6	TGTGCCAGCTCCTCGGGCGGCAGGGTGGACACTGAAGCTTTCTTT	CASSSGGRVDTEAFF
TRBD2	NA	TRBJ2-7	TRBV2	TGTGCCAGCCATCGCGGGGGTTGGTACGAGCAGTACTTC	CASHRGGWYEQYF
NA	NA	TRBJ1-2	TRBV20-1	TGCAGTGCTAGCGGGAGCCCGGGGGCGGACTATGGCTACACCTTC	CSASGSPGADYGYTF
TRBD1	few	TRBJ2-1	TRBV5-5	TGTGCCAGCAGCTTGGGGGACAGGCTTTACAATGAGCAGTTCTTC	CASSLGDRLYNEQFF
TRBD1	NA	TRBJ2-7	TRBV12-3/TRBV12-4	TGTGCCAGCAGTCCTGAGGAGGGACAGGGCTACGAGCAGTACTTC	CASSPEEGQGYEQYF
NA	once	TRBJ1-2	TRBV7-2	TGTGCCAGCAGCTTACAGGCGTTCACTTCCGGTGGCTACACCTTC	CASSLQAFTSGGYTF
NA	few	TRBJ2-1	TRBV24-1	TGTGCCACCAGTGAGAGCCCGGGGTCCGTAAAGCAGTTCTTC	CATSESPGSVKQFF
NA	few	TRBJ1-4	TRBV5-1	TGCGCCAGCAGCTTGGCACGAGGGTTTCGGAATGAAAAACTGTTTTTT	CASSLARGFRNEKLFF
NA	few	TRBJ2-1	TRBV11-3	TGTGCCAGCAGCTTAGACTGGCGGGACAGACTTTACAATGAGCAGTTCTTC	CASSLDWRDRLYNEQFF
NA	few	TRBJ2-1	TRBV6-5	TGTGCCAGCAGCTTGACTCTAGCGTCGTCCTACAATGAGCAGTTCTTC	CASSLTLASSYNEQFF
NA	NA	TRBJ2-1	TRBV20-1	TGCAGTGCTAGAGTACCCAGGGGCCCAGAGCAGTTCTTC	CSARVPRGPEQFF
NA	few	TRBJ1-1	TRBV12-3/TRBV12-4	TGTGCCAGCAGCCCTGAGGGGGGGCGGCGGGCTTTCTTT	CASSPEGGRRAFF
TRBD2	NA	TRBJ2-3	TRBV29-1	TGCAGCTGCCTAGCGGGGCGCACAGATACGCAGTATTTT	CSCLAGRTDTQYF
TRBD2	NA	TRBJ2-3	TRBV7-3	TGTGCCAGCAGCTCTAAGGCCCCGGGACTAGCGGGGGATCCAGATACGCAGTATTTT	CASSSKAPGLAGDPDTQYF
TRBD1	NA	TRBJ2-2	TRBV20-1	TGCAGTGCTCCGAGACAGGGGGGGACCGGGGAGCTGTTTTTT	CSAPRQGGTGELFF
TRBD1	few	TRBJ2-4	TRBV7-2	TGTGCCAGCAGCTTGGACAGGGGGCGGAACATTCAGTACTTC	CASSLDRGRNIQYF
NA	few	TRBJ2-7	TRBV5-1	TGCGCCAGCAGCTTGTCGCCAGGGATCTACGAGCAGTACTTC	CASSLSPGIYEQYF
NA	NA	TRBJ2-5	TRBV7-2	TGTGCCAGCTCAGGCGGGACGGAGACCCAGTACTTC	CASSGGTETQYF
NA	NA	TRBJ2-7	TRBV14	TGTGCCAGCAGTCATGAGGGACGTAACTCCTACGAGCAGTACTTC	CASSHEGRNSYEQYF
NA	NA	TRBJ1-4	TRBV28	TGTGCCAGCAGTTTTCGGACTGAAAAACTGTTTTTT	CASSFRTEKLFF
TRBD1	many	TRBJ2-5	TRBV12-3/TRBV12-4	TGTGCCAGCAGAACAGGGGGCGCGGAGACCCAGTACTTC	CASRTGGAETQYF
NA	many	TRBJ2-6	TRBV6-1	TGTGCCAGCAGTGTCCAGGGATTGAGCTCTGGGGCCAACGTCCTGACTTTC	CASSVQGLSSGANVLTF
TRBD1	many	TRBJ2-5	TRBV4-1	TGCGCCAGCAGCCAAGAAGACAGGGGGCAGGGAGAGACCCAGTACTTC	CASSQEDRGQGETQYF
NA	many	TRBJ2-7	TRBV12-3/TRBV12-4	TGTGCCAGCAGTTCTCCCGAGACAGCAGAGCAGTACTTC	CASSSPETAEQYF
NA	NA	TRBJ2-7	TRBV5-1	TGCGCCAGCAGCTCTGTCTTCGAGCAGTACTTC	CASSSVFEQYF
NA	many	TRBJ2-7	TRBV18	TGTGCCAGCTCACCAGGGGCAGGGTCTTACGAGCAGTACTTC	CASSPGAGSYEQYF
NA	once	TRBJ2-5	TRBV27	TGTGCCAGCAGAGGGATCAGGGGAGGAGGAGAGACCCAGTACTTC	CASRGIRGGGETQYF
NA	NA	TRBJ2-6	TRBV9	TGTGCCAGCAGCGTTAACCCCTCTGGGGCCAACGTCCTGACTTTC	CASSVNPSGANVLTF
NA	many	TRBJ2-5	TRBV3-1	TGTGCCAGCAGCCAAGATTCTCTGAAGACCCAGTACTTC	CASSQDSLKTQYF
NA	few	TRBJ2-3	TRBV4-3	TGCGCCAGCAGCCAAGATCTAACGGGGTCACGGTCCCTTACGCAGTATTTT	CASSQDLTGSRSLTQYF
TRBD1	few	TRBJ2-3	TRBV4-3	TGCGCCAGCAGCCAAGACGGGACAGGGGACGGAAATACGCAGTATTTT	CASSQDGTGDGNTQYF
NA	NA	TRBJ2-2	TRBV18	TGTGCCAGCTCACCACTTGCCGGAAACACCGGGGAGCTGTTTTTT	CASSPLAGNTGELFF
TRBD1	few	TRBJ2-7	TRBV11-3	TGTGCCAGCAGCGAGGGACAGGGGATGGGCGAGCAGTACTTC	CASSEGQGMGEQYF
NA	NA	TRBJ2-3	TRBV7-2	TGTGCCAGCAGCCCCTCGGGACGTAGCACAGATACGCAGTATTTT	CASSPSGRSTDTQYF
NA	NA	TRBJ2-3	TRBV12-3/TRBV12-4	TGTGCCAGCAGTCCGACTAGGGGGCGCACAGATACGCAGTATTTT	CASSPTRGRTDTQYF